This T cell receptor beta chain was obtained from a study of blood T cells in healthy people across ages. Study background: Roughly one uniquely barcoded beta molecule per two T cells was captured.

This clonotype occurred a few times. Combining a sample-barcoded 5' primer with a J-beta primer mix, a second PCR ran for roughly 7 to 12 cycles. TCRdb fed the 5' RACE reads into MiXCR, producing one record per CDR3 protein. The profile covers 700,000 to 1,000,000 distinct CDR3 sequences, with under 55% appearing a single time and nearly 20% taken by the ten largest. From germline, CDR1 is GTSNPN and CDR2 SVGIG (reference sequence). The CDR3 consists of 13 residues. V was pared by 1 base and J by 1 base, with 7 bases between. The source is a man aged 55 to 70 in good health. The chain recombines TRBV30 with TRBJ2-5; D remains unclear. The sample comprised blood. As DNA, the CDR3 is TGTGCCTGGAGTGGGAACCTCCAAGAGACCCAGTACTTC. It codes for CAWSGNLQETQYF.